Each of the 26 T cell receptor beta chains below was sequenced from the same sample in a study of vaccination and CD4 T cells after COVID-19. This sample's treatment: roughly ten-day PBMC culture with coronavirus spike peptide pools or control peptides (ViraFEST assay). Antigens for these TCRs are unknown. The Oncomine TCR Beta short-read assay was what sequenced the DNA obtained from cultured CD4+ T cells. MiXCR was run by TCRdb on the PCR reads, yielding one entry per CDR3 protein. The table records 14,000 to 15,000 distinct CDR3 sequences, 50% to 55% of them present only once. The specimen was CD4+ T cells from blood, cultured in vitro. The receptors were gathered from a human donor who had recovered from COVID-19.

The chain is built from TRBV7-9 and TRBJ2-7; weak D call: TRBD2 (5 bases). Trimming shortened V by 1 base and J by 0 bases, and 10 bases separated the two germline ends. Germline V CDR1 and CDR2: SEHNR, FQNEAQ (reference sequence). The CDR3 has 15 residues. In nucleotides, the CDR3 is TGTGCCAGCAGCTTAGAGGCGGGTAGCTCCTACGAGCAGTACTTC. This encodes CASSLEAGSSYEQYF.

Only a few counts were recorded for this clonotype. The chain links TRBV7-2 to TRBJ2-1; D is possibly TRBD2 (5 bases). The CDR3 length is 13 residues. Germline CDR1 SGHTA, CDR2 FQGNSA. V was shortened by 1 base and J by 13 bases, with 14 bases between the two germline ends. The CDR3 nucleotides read TGTGCCAGCAGCTTAGGTGGTGGTAGCGAACAGTTCTTC. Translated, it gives CASSLGGGSEQFF.

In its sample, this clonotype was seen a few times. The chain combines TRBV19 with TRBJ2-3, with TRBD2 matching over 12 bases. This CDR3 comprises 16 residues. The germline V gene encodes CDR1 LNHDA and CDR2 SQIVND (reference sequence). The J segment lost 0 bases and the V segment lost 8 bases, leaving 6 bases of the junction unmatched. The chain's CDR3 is CASRWTSGISTDTQYF. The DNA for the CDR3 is TGTGCCAGTCGATGGACTAGCGGGATTAGCACAGATACGCAGTATTTT.

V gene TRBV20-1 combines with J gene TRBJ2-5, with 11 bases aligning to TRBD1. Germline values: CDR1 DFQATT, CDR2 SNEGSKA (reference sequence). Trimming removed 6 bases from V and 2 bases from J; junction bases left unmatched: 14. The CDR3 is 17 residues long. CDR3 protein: CSAVGTGGTGPQETQYF. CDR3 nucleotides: TGCAGTGCGGTGGGGACAGGGGGTACGGGGCCTCAAGAGACCCAGTACTTC.

CDR3 loop: CASSRRAGSGEKLFF. Here the CDR3 DNA reads TGTGCCAGCAGCCGAAGGGCAGGGTCAGGGGAAAAACTGTTTTTT. V and J are TRBV7-2 and TRBJ1-4; tentative D call: TRBD1 (5 bases). Germline CDR1 reads SGHTA; CDR2 reads FQGNSA. V shed 5 bases and J shed 8 bases, with 18 bases lying between them. The CDR3 loop spans 15 amino acids.

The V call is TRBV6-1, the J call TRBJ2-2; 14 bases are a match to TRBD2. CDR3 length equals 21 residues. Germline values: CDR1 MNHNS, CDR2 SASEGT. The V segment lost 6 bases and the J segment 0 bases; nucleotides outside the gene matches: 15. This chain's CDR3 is CASRGGTGTSGRGANTGELFF. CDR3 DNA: TGTGCCAGCAGAGGGGGAACCGGGACTAGCGGGAGAGGAGCGAACACCGGGGAGCTGTTTTTT.

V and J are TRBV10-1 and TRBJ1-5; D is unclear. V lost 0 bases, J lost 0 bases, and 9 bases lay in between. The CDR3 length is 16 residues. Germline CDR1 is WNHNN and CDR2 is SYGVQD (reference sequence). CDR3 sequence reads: CASSESAADSNQPQHF. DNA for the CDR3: TGCGCCAGCAGTGAGTCGGCAGCAGATAGCAATCAGCCCCAGCATTTT.

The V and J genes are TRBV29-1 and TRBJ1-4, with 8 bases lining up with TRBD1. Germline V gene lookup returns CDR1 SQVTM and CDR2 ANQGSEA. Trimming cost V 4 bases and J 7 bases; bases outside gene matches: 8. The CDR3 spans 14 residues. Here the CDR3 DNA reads TGCAGCGTTGTACTCGGGACAGGCAGTGAAAAACTGTTTTTT. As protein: CSVVLGTGSEKLFF.

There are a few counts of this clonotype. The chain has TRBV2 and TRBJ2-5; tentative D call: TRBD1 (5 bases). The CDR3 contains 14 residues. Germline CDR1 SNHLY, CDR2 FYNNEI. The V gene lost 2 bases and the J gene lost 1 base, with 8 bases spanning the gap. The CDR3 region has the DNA TGTGCCAGCAGTGAACGAACAGGCCAAGAGACCCAGTACTTC. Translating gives CASSERTGQETQYF.

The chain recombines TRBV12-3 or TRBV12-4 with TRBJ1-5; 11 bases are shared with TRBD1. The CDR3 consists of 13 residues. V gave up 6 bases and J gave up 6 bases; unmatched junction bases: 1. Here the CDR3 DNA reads TGTGCCAGCAGGGGGACAGGGGGTCAGCCCCAGCATTTT. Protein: CASRGTGGQPQHF.

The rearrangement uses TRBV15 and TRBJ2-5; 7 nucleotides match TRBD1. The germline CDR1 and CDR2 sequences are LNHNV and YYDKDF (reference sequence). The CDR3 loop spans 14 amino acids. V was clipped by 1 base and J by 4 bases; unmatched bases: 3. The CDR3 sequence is CATSRGQGSETQYF. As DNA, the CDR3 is TGTGCCACCAGCAGAGGACAGGGCTCAGAGACCCAGTACTTC.

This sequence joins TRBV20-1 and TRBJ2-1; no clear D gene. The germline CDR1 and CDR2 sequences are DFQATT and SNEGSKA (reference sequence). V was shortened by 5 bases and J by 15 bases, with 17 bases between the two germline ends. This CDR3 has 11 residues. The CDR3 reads CSAQRPGSSFF. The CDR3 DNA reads TGCAGTGCTCAACGACCTGGTTCGTCGTTCTTC.

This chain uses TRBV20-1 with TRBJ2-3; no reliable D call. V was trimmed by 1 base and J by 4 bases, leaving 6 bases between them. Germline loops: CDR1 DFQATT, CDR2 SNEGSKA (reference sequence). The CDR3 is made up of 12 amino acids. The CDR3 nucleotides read TGCAGTGCTAGAGGTGTCGCAGATACGCAGTATTTT. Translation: CSARGVADTQYF.

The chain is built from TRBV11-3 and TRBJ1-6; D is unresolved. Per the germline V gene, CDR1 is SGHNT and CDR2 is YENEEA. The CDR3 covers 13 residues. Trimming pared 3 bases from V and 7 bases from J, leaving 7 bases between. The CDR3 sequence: CASSLRWNSPLHF. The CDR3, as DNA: TGTGCCAGCAGCTTGAGGTGGAATTCACCCCTCCACTTT.

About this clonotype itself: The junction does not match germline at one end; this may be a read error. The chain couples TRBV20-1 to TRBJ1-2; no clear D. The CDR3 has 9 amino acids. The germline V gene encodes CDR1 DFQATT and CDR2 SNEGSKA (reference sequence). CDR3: CSATRRYTF. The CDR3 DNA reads TGCAGCGCTACCAGGCGCTACACCTTC.

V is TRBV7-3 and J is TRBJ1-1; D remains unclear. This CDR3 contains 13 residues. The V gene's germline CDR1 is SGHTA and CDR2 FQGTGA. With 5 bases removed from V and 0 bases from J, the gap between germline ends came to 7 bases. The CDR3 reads CASSTQMNTEAFF. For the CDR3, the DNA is TGTGCCAGCAGCACGCAGATGAACACTGAAGCTTTCTTT.

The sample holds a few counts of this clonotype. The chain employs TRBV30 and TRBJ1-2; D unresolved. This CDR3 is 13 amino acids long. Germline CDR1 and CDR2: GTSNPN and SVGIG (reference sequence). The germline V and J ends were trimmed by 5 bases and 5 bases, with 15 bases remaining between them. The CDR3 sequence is CAWDRRIRYGYTF. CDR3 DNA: TGTGCCTGGGATAGAAGGATTCGTTATGGCTACACCTTC.

CDR3 protein: CATSRSGFDNEQFF. CDR3 nucleotides: TGTGCCACCAGTCGAAGCGGGTTCGACAATGAGCAGTTCTTC. This chain joins TRBV24-1 and TRBJ2-1; weak D call: TRBD2 (6 bases). Trimming took off 6 bases at V and 5 bases at J, with 13 bases between the two ends. The CDR3 is 14 amino acids. Germline V CDR1 and CDR2: KGHDR, SFDVKD.

The CDR3 reads CASSSRTTDTQYF. The CDR3 DNA follows: TGTGCCAGCAGCTCGCGGACCACAGATACGCAGTATTTT. The V call is TRBV7-6, the J call TRBJ2-3; D gene unclear. V lost 4 bases and J 2 bases, leaving 7 bases between the germline ends. Germline V gene sequence: CDR1 SGHVS, CDR2 FNYEAQ. CDR3 length: 13 amino acids.

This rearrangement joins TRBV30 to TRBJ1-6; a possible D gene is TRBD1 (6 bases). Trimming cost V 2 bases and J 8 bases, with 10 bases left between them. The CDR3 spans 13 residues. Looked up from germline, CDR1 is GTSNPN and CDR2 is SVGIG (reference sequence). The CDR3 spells CAWSRGLDSPLHF. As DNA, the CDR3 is TGTGCCTGGAGTCGGGGGCTGGATTCACCCCTCCACTTT.

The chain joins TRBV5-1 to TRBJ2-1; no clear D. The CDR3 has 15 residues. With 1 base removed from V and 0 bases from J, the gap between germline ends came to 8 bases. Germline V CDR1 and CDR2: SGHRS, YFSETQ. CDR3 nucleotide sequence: TGCGCCAGCAGCTTGTCAAGCAGCTCCTACAATGAGCAGTTCTTC. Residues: CASSLSSSSYNEQFF.

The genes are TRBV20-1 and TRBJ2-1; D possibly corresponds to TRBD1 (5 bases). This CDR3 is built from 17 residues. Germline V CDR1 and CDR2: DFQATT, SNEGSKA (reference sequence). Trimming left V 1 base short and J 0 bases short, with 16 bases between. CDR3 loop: CSARGESRGSSYNEQFF. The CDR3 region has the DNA TGCAGTGCTAGAGGTGAAAGTAGGGGTTCCTCCTACAATGAGCAGTTCTTC.

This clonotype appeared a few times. In DNA form, the CDR3 reads TGTGCCAGCAGTTTTTGGTCTGGGCAGGGTACTGAAGCTTTCTTT. It is translated as CASSFWSGQGTEAFF. The rearrangement links TRBV12-3 or TRBV12-4 to TRBJ1-1; weak D call: TRBD1 (5 bases). Trimming pared 3 bases from V and 5 bases from J, leaving 16 bases between. CDR3 length: 15 residues.

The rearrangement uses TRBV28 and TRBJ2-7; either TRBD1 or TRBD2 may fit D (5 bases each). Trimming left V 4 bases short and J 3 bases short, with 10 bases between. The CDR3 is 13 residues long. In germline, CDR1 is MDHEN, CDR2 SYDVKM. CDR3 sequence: CASSSGTIYEQYF. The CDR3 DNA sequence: TGTGCCAGCAGTTCAGGGACCATCTACGAGCAGTACTTC.

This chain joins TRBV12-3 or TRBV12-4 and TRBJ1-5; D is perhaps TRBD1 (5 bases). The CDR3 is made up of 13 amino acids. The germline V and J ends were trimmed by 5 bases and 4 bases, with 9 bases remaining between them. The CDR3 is CASSPDSNQPQHF. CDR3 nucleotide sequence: TGTGCCAGCAGTCCCGACAGTAATCAGCCCCAGCATTTT.

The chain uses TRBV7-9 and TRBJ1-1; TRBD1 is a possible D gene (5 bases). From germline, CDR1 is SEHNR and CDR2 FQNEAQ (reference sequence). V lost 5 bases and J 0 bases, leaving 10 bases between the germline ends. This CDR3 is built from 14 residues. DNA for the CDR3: TGTGCCAGCAGCCAGGGACGGATGAACACTGAAGCTTTCTTT. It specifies CASSQGRMNTEAFF.